One and the same sample provided the 6 T cell receptor beta chains below, sequenced in a study of liver allograft versus peripheral blood T cells. Study as a whole: Within transplanted livers, the T cell receptor repertoires were examined and compared against the repertoires present in the peripheral blood of liver transplant recipients.

TCRdb recomputed calls from the reads with MiXCR, one row per CDR3 protein. The sample has approximately 16,000 distinct CDR3 sequences, 20% to 25% seen once. These receptors came from a human patient who had a liver transplant. Some T cells may have originated in the graft donor.

Only a few counts were recorded for this clonotype. The gene calls are TRBV27 and TRBJ2-2; 15 positions match TRBD2. The trim removed 5 bases at V and 1 base at J, leaving 5 bases unmatched. The germline gives CDR1 MNHEY, CDR2 SMNVEV (reference sequence). The length of the CDR3 is 18 residues. The CDR3 loop reads CASSRPGLAGGNTGELFF. CDR3 DNA: TGTGCCAGCAGTAGACCGGGACTAGCGGGAGGGAACACCGGGGAGCTGTTTTTT.

This clonotype has at least ten counts. The chain's CDR3 is CAISPRALAGDSPLHF. The CDR3 region has the DNA TGTGCCATCAGTCCGAGGGCCTTGGCGGGGGATTCACCCCTCCACTTT. The rearrangement joins TRBV10-3 to TRBJ1-6; a possible D gene is TRBD1 (5 bases). Trimming pared 5 bases from V and 8 bases from J, leaving 19 bases between. There are 16 residues in the CDR3. Per the germline V gene, CDR1 is ENHRY and CDR2 is SYGVKD.

There are many counts of this clonotype. The rearrangement links TRBV7-2 to TRBJ2-2; 8 nucleotides agree with TRBD2. The CDR3 totals 16 residues. Germline V gene sequence: CDR1 SGHTA, CDR2 FQGNSA. Trimming cost V 1 base and J 6 bases; bases outside gene matches: 7. The CDR3 loop reads CASSLVSGSIAGELFF. Here the CDR3 DNA reads TGTGCCAGCAGCTTAGTAAGCGGGAGTATCGCCGGGGAGCTGTTTTTT.

This clonotype was counted at least ten times. This chain joins TRBV6-6 and TRBJ2-1; TRBD2 aligns across 14 bases. The CDR3 runs 15 residues. The J segment lost 7 bases and the V segment lost 4 bases, leaving 3 bases of the junction unmatched. Germline V gene data show CDR1 as MNHNY and CDR2 as SVGAGI (reference sequence). CDR3 bases: TGTGCCAGCAGTTTTGGACTAGCGGGAGGTAATGAGCAGTTCTTC. It is translated as CASSFGLAGGNEQFF.

As for this clonotype: One end of the junction does not line up with germline, which may come from a read error. The chain carries TRBV5-4 and TRBJ2-7; TRBD1 aligns across 8 bases. The CDR3 is made up of 15 amino acids. The germline CDR1 and CDR2 sequences are SGHNT and YYREEE (reference sequence). CDR3: CVSSLAGTGYYEQYF. In nucleotides, the CDR3 is TGTGTCAGCAGCTTGGCCGGGACAGGTTACTACGAGCAGTACTTC. Filled out from reference TRBV5-4 and TRBJ2-7, the complete variable domain reads ETGVTQSPTHLIKTRGQQVTLRCSSQSGHNTVSWYQQALGQGPQFIFQYYREEENGRGNFPPRFSGLQFPNYSSELNVNALELDDSALYLCVSSLAGTGYYEQYFGPGTRLTVT.

This clonotype came up many times. This chain uses TRBV7-2 with TRBJ2-5; 11 nucleotides match TRBD1. Per germline, CDR1 SGHTA and CDR2 FQGNSA. With 2 bases clipped from V and 5 bases from J, the junction kept 7 bases outside the gene matches. The CDR3 totals 16 residues. The CDR3 loop is CASSLYGQGAGETQYF. CDR3 bases: TGTGCCAGCAGCTTATATGGACAGGGGGCGGGGGAGACCCAGTACTTC.